These 32 T cell receptor beta chains share one sample of origin, sequenced in a study of sequential checkpoint blockade in melanoma. As for treatment: randomized to nivolumab then ipilimumab (arm A) or the reverse (arm B). TCRdb keeps only in-frame clones here, not all; method: immunoSEQ multiplex PCR. This sample has more than 9,000 clones, with roughly 73% found just once. This specimen consisted of CD8+ T cells sorted from blood (inferred from file names), obtained from a patient given nivolumab and ipilimumab in sequence. The source of these receptors is a human donor with melanoma.

The chain is built from TRBV27 and TRBJ2-7, with TRBD1 matching over 11 bases. The germline CDR1 and CDR2 sequences are MNHEY and SMNVEV (reference sequence). Trimming took 6 bases from V and 2 from J; bases not matched to a gene: 9. This CDR3 has 16 residues. CDR3 in amino acids: CASSPLRTGGAYEQYF. In nucleotides, the CDR3 is TGTGCCAGCAGCCCCCTGAGGACAGGGGGCGCCTACGAGCAGTACTTC.

The chain recombines TRBV7-9 with TRBJ1-4; 7 nucleotides match TRBD1. The CDR3 covers 13 residues. Trimming cost V 6 bases and J 4 bases; bases outside gene matches: 2. The germline gives CDR1 SEHNR, CDR2 FQNEAQ (reference sequence). CDR3 sequence: CASRSGGNEKLFF. CDR3 sequence (DNA): TGTGCCAGCAGATCAGGGGGTAATGAAAAACTGTTTTTT.

The V and J genes are TRBV9 and TRBJ2-1; D gene uncertain. The length of the CDR3 is 15 residues. Trimming took off 0 bases at V and 4 bases at J, with 11 bases between the two ends. Germline-derived CDR1 and CDR2 are SGDLS and YYNGEE. The CDR3 reads CASSVERWPYNEQFF. Written as DNA, the CDR3 is TGTGCCAGCAGCGTAGAGAGGTGGCCTTACAATGAGCAGTTCTTC.

The chain is built from TRBV27 and TRBJ2-7; 12 bases fit TRBD2. The germline V gene encodes CDR1 MNHEY and CDR2 SMNVEV (reference sequence). After removal of 0 bases from V and 3 bases from J, the junction contained 6 bases not matched to a gene. This CDR3 contains 17 residues. The chain's CDR3 is CASSLSGRTSGNYEQYF. In nucleotides, the CDR3 is TGTGCCAGCAGTTTATCTGGCAGGACTAGCGGGAACTACGAGCAGTACTTC.

This clone was detected only a few times. The rearrangement uses TRBV19 and TRBJ2-2, with D possibly matching TRBD2 (5 bases). The length of the CDR3 is 14 residues. Trimming cost V 1 base and J 4 bases, with 7 bases left between them. Germline V gene sequence: CDR1 LNHDA, CDR2 SQIVND (reference sequence). The CDR3 loop is CASSIGAGTGELFF. DNA of the CDR3: TGTGCCAGTAGTATAGGGGCGGGCACCGGGGAGCTGTTTTTT.

The chain employs TRBV16 and TRBJ1-3, with D possibly TRBD1 on 5 matching bases. The CDR3 is made up of 15 amino acids. The germline V gene encodes CDR1 KGHSY and CDR2 FQNENV. V lost 3 bases to trimming and J lost 2 bases, with 11 bases between them. CDR3 sequence: CASSHPVGAGNTIYF. CDR3 DNA: TGTGCCAGCAGCCACCCCGTAGGGGCTGGAAACACCATATATTTT.

The V and J genes are TRBV11-2 and TRBJ2-7; perhaps TRBD2 as D (6 bases). Per the germline V gene, CDR1 is SGHAT and CDR2 is FQNNGV. V was trimmed by 1 base and J by 2 bases, leaving 9 bases between them. The CDR3 is 14 residues long. Here the CDR3 DNA reads TGTGCCAGCAGCTTAGTTACGGGGGCCTACGAGCAGTACTTC. As protein: CASSLVTGAYEQYF.

J is TRBJ1-1 and V is TRBV7-9; D possibly corresponds to TRBD1 (5 bases). V lost 2 bases, J lost 11 bases, and 9 bases lay in between. This CDR3 has 11 residues. Germline-derived CDR1 and CDR2 are SEHNR and FQNEAQ (reference sequence). CDR3 amino acids: CASSLQGFAFF. The CDR3 DNA sequence: TGTGCCAGCAGCTTACAGGGCTTCGCTTTCTTT.

V and J are TRBV7-3 and TRBJ2-7; 7 positions match TRBD2. Per germline, CDR1 SGHTA and CDR2 FQGTGA. The CDR3 has 14 residues. V was pared by 8 bases and J by 4 bases, with 11 bases of the junction left unmatched. In DNA form, the CDR3 reads TGTGCCAGCCTTGGGAGCGGGGCCTTGTACGAGCAGTACTTC. It yields the protein CASLGSGALYEQYF.

CDR3 in DNA: TGTGCCAGCAGCTTAAACCGCGATGAGCAGTTCTTC. Amino acids: CASSLNRDEQFF. J is TRBJ2-1 and V is TRBV7-9; no clear D gene. The V gene's germline CDR1 is SEHNR and CDR2 FQNEAQ (reference sequence). V was shortened by 2 bases and J by 8 bases, with 7 bases between the two germline ends. CDR3 length equals 12 residues.

The genes are TRBV27 and TRBJ1-5, with 7 nucleotides matching TRBD1. Unmatched junction bases numbered 4, after V lost 5 bases and J lost 3 bases. Germline CDR1 is MNHEY and CDR2 is SMNVEV (reference sequence). The CDR3 runs 14 residues. The DNA for the CDR3 is TGTGCCAGCAGTCTGACAGGGTACAATCAGCCCCAGCATTTT. Its protein product is CASSLTGYNQPQHF.

The chain employs TRBV10-1 and TRBJ2-7; D may be TRBD1 (6 bases). This CDR3 spans 15 amino acids. The V gene lost 7 bases and the J gene lost 1 base, with 17 bases spanning the gap. Germline V CDR1 and CDR2: WNHNN, SYGVQD (reference sequence). The DNA of the CDR3 is TGCGCCAGCACAGGATATGACAGGTCTTCCTACGAGCAGTACTTC. This sequence encodes CASTGYDRSSYEQYF.

This clone was detected only once. The chain carries TRBV5-1 and TRBJ2-7; 8 bases agree with TRBD1. With V trimmed by 2 bases and J by 4 bases, 14 bases remained unmatched. The CDR3 is 17 amino acids. Germline CDR1 and CDR2: SGHRS and YFSETQ. This chain's CDR3 is CASSFTAQDREGYEQYF. The CDR3 DNA sequence: TGCGCCAGCAGCTTCACCGCTCAGGACAGGGAAGGGTACGAGCAGTACTTC.

This chain joins TRBV5-1 and TRBJ2-7; TRBD1 matches 8 bases. Germline CDR1 and CDR2: SGHRS and YFSETQ. J lost 4 bases, V lost 4 bases, and 7 bases had no gene match. This CDR3 is built from 14 residues. CDR3 residues: CASSMTGVDYEQYF. In nucleotides, the CDR3 is TGCGCCAGCAGCATGACAGGGGTCGATTACGAGCAGTACTTC. Full variable domain (remainder filled in from reference TRBV5-1 and TRBJ2-7): KAGVTQTPRYLIKTRGQQVTLSCSPISGHRSVSWYQQTPGQGLQFLFEYFSETQRNKGNFPGRFSGRQFSNSRSEMNVSTLELGDSALYLCASSMTGVDYEQYFGPGTRLTVT.

V and J are TRBV7-6 and TRBJ2-7, with a tentative D call TRBD1 (6 bases). This CDR3 spans 15 amino acids. V dropped 0 bases and J dropped 3 bases, with 12 bases sitting between them. In germline, CDR1 is SGHVS, CDR2 FNYEAQ. This CDR3 is CASSLAGGQFYEQYF. The CDR3 DNA reads TGTGCCAGCAGCTTAGCTGGGGGACAATTCTACGAGCAGTACTTC.

The CDR3 DNA is TGTGCCAGCAGCCTGGGACTATTTCCCTACAATGAGCAGTTCTTC. Protein product: CASSLGLFPYNEQFF. The rearrangement uses TRBV7-6 and TRBJ2-1, with TRBD2 matching 7 bases. The germline gives CDR1 SGHVS, CDR2 FNYEAQ. With 5 bases clipped from V and 2 bases from J, the junction kept 6 bases outside the gene matches. This CDR3 has 15 amino acids.

The V and J genes are TRBV4-1 and TRBJ2-7; 8 positions agree with TRBD1. The CDR3 is 14 residues long. Losses at the gene ends were 3 bases for V and 2 bases for J; bases not matched to a gene: 3. Germline lookup yields CDR1 MGHRA and CDR2 YSYEKL. The CDR3 DNA follows: TGCGCCAGCAGCCAGAGGACAGGGCCCTACGAGCAGTACTTC. Its protein is CASSQRTGPYEQYF.

The chain combines TRBV19 with TRBJ2-5; D might be TRBD2 (6 bases). This CDR3 contains 17 residues. Germline V gives CDR1 LNHDA, CDR2 SQIVND (reference sequence). The V end was cut by 0 bases, the J end by 5 bases, with 19 bases between. The CDR3 sequence: CASSIDSSGLLGETQYF. CDR3 nucleotide sequence: TGTGCCAGTAGTATAGATTCCTCGGGACTCCTAGGGGAGACCCAGTACTTC.

In this sample, this clone turned up once. This rearrangement joins TRBV27 to TRBJ2-2; 11 nucleotides match TRBD2. After removal of 5 bases from V and 6 bases from J, the junction contained 2 bases not matched to a gene. Germline CDR1 reads MNHEY; CDR2 reads SMNVEV (reference sequence). The CDR3 is made up of 14 amino acids. In DNA form, the CDR3 reads TGTGCCAGCAGTCATAGCGGGAGGGCCGGGGAGCTGTTTTTT. The encoded protein is CASSHSGRAGELFF.

This sequence joins TRBV29-1 and TRBJ2-4; no reliable D call. Germline values: CDR1 SQVTM, CDR2 ANQGSEA. The CDR3 consists of 14 residues. V was clipped by 4 bases and J by 0 bases, with 10 bases between them. In DNA, the CDR3 is TGCAGCGTTGTGCCAGGCCTAGCCAAAAACATTCAGTACTTC. Its protein product is CSVVPGLAKNIQYF.

The V call is TRBV7-3, the J call TRBJ2-1; D may be TRBD2 (6 bases). The CDR3 length is 14 residues. Looked up from germline, CDR1 is SGHTA and CDR2 is FQGTGA. V lost 2 bases to trimming and J lost 6 bases, with 11 bases between them. In nucleotides, the CDR3 is TGTGCCAGCAGCTTAGGAGGAGGGTCCAATGAGCAGTTCTTC. Amino acids: CASSLGGGSNEQFF.

The rearrangement joins TRBV4-1 to TRBJ1-1; D is unclear. Germline loops: CDR1 MGHRA, CDR2 YSYEKL. CDR3 length: 13 amino acids. V lost 4 bases, J lost 4 bases, and 10 bases lay in between. The CDR3 here is CASSPIPPTEAFF. The CDR3 DNA reads TGCGCCAGCAGCCCAATTCCCCCCACTGAAGCTTTCTTT.

The J gene is TRBJ2-5, the V gene TRBV28, with D hard to call. The CDR3 is made up of 18 amino acids. CDR1 is MDHEN and CDR2 is SYDVKM in the germline V gene. V was pared by 5 bases and J by 5 bases, with 27 bases between. The chain's CDR3 is CASSIVVSEWPQWETQYF. The CDR3 coding sequence is TGTGCCAGCAGTATAGTTGTATCGGAGTGGCCCCAATGGGAGACCCAGTACTTC.

The sample holds a few counts of this clone. V gene TRBV21-1 combines with J gene TRBJ2-3; no check of the table's D call, TRBD2, against the DNA was made. TRBV21-1 is deemed a pseudogene. The CDR3 is 18 amino acids. Here the CDR3 DNA reads TGTGCCAGCAGCAAAGAAAGCCGGGAGCGATTAAGCACAGATACGCAGTATTTT. Translation: CASSKESRERLSTDTQYF.

This clone was seen a single time. CDR3 bases: TGCGCCAGCAGCATCGGGACTAGCGGGAGTCTTTCCTACGAGCAGTACTTC. Protein product: CASSIGTSGSLSYEQYF. J is TRBJ2-7 and V is TRBV5-1; 14 bases match TRBD2. Germline values: CDR1 SGHRS, CDR2 YFSETQ. The CDR3 has 17 amino acids. After removal of 4 bases from V and 1 base from J, the junction contained 7 bases not matched to a gene.

The V and J genes are TRBV5-1 and TRBJ2-1; 7 nucleotides agree with TRBD2. Trimming at V came to 0 bases and at J to 4 bases, leaving 4 bases not matched to a gene. Germline lookup yields CDR1 SGHRS and CDR2 YFSETQ. There are 15 residues in the CDR3. Here the CDR3 reads CASSLGTSVYNEQFF. CDR3 DNA: TGCGCCAGCAGCTTGGGCACTAGCGTATACAATGAGCAGTTCTTC.

As to this clone: Other DNA sequences in this specimen translate into the identical CDR3. CDR3: CASSLLGGTEAFF. CDR3 sequence (DNA): TGTGCCAGCAGTTTGTTGGGGGGGACTGAAGCTTTCTTT. This sequence joins TRBV27 and TRBJ1-1, with D perhaps TRBD1 (5 bases). CDR3 size: 13 residues. With 3 bases removed from V and 5 bases from J, the gap between germline ends came to 10 bases. Looked up from germline, CDR1 is MNHEY and CDR2 is SMNVEV (reference sequence).

This clone was recorded only once. This chain links TRBV2 with TRBJ2-7, with TRBD2 matching over 10 bases. The germline gives CDR1 SNHLY, CDR2 FYNNEI. V trimming: 3 bases; J trimming: 4 bases; junction bases outside the gene matches: 6. CDR3 length equals 15 residues. The CDR3 sequence is CASSDLAGVGYEQYF. The CDR3 DNA sequence: TGTGCCAGCAGTGATCTAGCGGGAGTGGGGTACGAGCAGTACTTC.

The chain joins TRBV5-6 to TRBJ2-1; tentatively, D is TRBD2 (6 bases). CDR3 length: 12 residues. V lost 0 bases and J 8 bases, leaving 6 bases between the germline ends. Germline assignment: CDR1 SGHDT and CDR2 YYEEEE. The CDR3, as DNA: TGTGCCAGCAGCTTGGGCGGGGATGAGCAGTTCTTC. Its translation: CASSLGGDEQFF. Looking up the rest from reference TRBV5-6 and TRBJ2-1 gives the full variable domain: DAGVTQSPTHLIKTRGQQVTLRCSPKSGHDTVSWYQQALGQGPQFIFQYYEEEERQRGNFPDRFSGHQFPNYSSELNVNALLLGDSALYLCASSLGGDEQFFGPGTRLTVL.

The chain employs TRBV27 and TRBJ1-2; perhaps TRBD1 as D (6 bases). The CDR3 consists of 13 residues. Between the trimmed V and J ends, which lost 7 bases and 4 bases, there was a span of 13 bases. Germline lookup yields CDR1 MNHEY and CDR2 SMNVEV (reference sequence). The CDR3 region is CASTSGTSYGYTF. Written as DNA, the CDR3 is TGTGCCAGCACTTCGGGGACAAGCTATGGCTACACCTTC.

The V gene is TRBV7-9, the J gene TRBJ2-2; 11 bases line up with TRBD2. The junction had 6 bases not matched to a gene; V was cut back by 5 bases and J by 1 base. Per the germline V gene, CDR1 is SEHNR and CDR2 is FQNEAQ (reference sequence). The CDR3 sequence is 17 residues long. The DNA of the CDR3 is TGTGCCAGCAGCCCGTCGGGACTAGCGGAGAACACCGGGGAGCTGTTTTTT. It translates to CASSPSGLAENTGELFF.

This rearrangement joins TRBV9 to TRBJ2-1; the D gene is possibly TRBD2 (6 bases). V lost 1 base, J lost 1 base, and 9 bases lay in between. CDR3 length: 15 amino acids. Germline V gene sequence: CDR1 SGDLS, CDR2 YYNGEE. CDR3 in amino acids: CASSVSGYSYNEQFF. CDR3 sequence (DNA): TGTGCCAGCAGCGTAAGCGGGTATTCCTACAATGAGCAGTTCTTC. Complete variable domain (other parts from reference TRBV9 and TRBJ2-1): DSGVTQTPKHLITATGQRVTLRCSPRSGDLSVYWYQQSLDQGLQFLIQYYNGEERAKGNILERFSAQQFPDLHSELNLSSLELGDSALYFCASSVSGYSYNEQFFGPGTRLTVL.